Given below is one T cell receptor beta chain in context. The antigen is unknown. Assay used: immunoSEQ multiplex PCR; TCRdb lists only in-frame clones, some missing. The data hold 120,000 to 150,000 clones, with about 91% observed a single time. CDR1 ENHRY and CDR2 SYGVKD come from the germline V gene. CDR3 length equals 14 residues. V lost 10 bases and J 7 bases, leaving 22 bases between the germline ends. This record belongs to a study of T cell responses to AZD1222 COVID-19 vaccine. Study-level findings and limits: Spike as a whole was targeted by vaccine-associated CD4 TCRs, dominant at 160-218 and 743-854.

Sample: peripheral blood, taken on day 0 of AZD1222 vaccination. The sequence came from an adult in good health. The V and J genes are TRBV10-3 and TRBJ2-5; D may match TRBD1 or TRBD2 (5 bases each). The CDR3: CATRAPGALGTQYF. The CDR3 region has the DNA TGTGCCACACGCGCACCCGGGGCCCTAGGGACCCAGTACTTC.